These 28 T cell receptor beta chains share one sample of origin, sequenced in a study of CD8+CD57+ T cells in acquired aplastic anemia. Genomic DNA, serving as template, underwent TCR beta VDJ and CDR3 profiling. TCRdb fed the reads into MiXCR, producing one record per CDR3 protein. Among 130,000 or so distinct CDR3 sequences listed, less than 45% were seen once. Material for sequencing was sorted CD4+, CD8+, or CD8+CD57+ T cells (not recorded which) from PBMCs. The receptors stem from a human donor in good health, serving as a control.

The CDR3 nucleotides read TGTGCCAGCAGCCAAGGTGGGGGTGGGGTCTACGAGCAGTACTTC. This sequence encodes CASSQGGGGVYEQYF. The J gene is TRBJ2-7, the V gene TRBV4-2; D is tentatively TRBD1 or TRBD2 (5 bases each). Trimming took 1 base from V and 3 from J, leaving 13 bases between them. The germline CDR1 and CDR2 sequences are LGHNA and YNFKEQ. This CDR3 is 15 amino acids long.

There are many counts of this clonotype. The rearrangement joins TRBV5-5 to TRBJ1-5, with D unresolved. Germline CDR1 reads SGHKS; CDR2 reads YYEKEE (reference sequence). The V and J ends lost 0 bases and 6 bases respectively, with 7 bases between them. The CDR3 length is 13 residues. The CDR3 loop is CASSLADVQPQHF. In DNA form, the CDR3 reads TGTGCCAGCAGCTTGGCCGATGTTCAGCCCCAGCATTTT.

The chain joins TRBV29-1 to TRBJ1-1; 7 bases fit TRBD1. The CDR3 has 14 residues. Trimming cost V 5 bases and J 0 bases; bases outside gene matches: 6. Germline V CDR1 and CDR2: SQVTM, ANQGSEA. The DNA of the CDR3 is TGCAGCGTTCAGGGGGACAGCATGAACACTGAAGCTTTCTTT. Its protein is CSVQGDSMNTEAFF.

This clonotype was detected ten times or more. The chain recombines TRBV4-2 with TRBJ1-1, with 7 bases matching TRBD1. Germline V gene lookup returns CDR1 LGHNA and CDR2 YNFKEQ. With V trimmed by 0 bases and J by 1 base, 2 bases remained unmatched. CDR3 length: 15 residues. CDR3 loop: CASSQDYRGNTEAFF. The CDR3 DNA reads as TGTGCCAGCAGCCAAGACTACAGGGGGAACACTGAAGCTTTCTTT.

The chain links TRBV2 to TRBJ1-1; D gene uncertain. Looked up from germline, CDR1 is SNHLY and CDR2 is FYNNEI. The CDR3 has 15 residues. Deletions cut 1 base from V and 1 base from J, with 10 bases between. The CDR3 nucleotides read TGTGCCAGCAGTGAAGGGAAGTTCCGGAACACTGAAGCTTTCTTT. Translated, it gives CASSEGKFRNTEAFF. Full variable domain (outside the CDR3, taken from reference TRBV2 and TRBJ1-1): EPEVTQTPSHQVTQMGQEVILRCVPISNHLYFYWYRQILGQKVEFLVSFYNNEISEKSEIFDDQFSVERPDGSNFTLKIRSTKLEDSAMYFCASSEGKFRNTEAFFGQGTRLTVV.

This clonotype was recorded many times. The V gene is TRBV24-1, the J gene TRBJ1-5; the D is unclear. The CDR3 is 13 residues long. Trimming took 5 bases from V and 3 from J, leaving 7 bases between them. Looked up from germline, CDR1 is KGHDR and CDR2 is SFDVKD. In nucleotides, the CDR3 is TGTGCCACCAGTGGGAGGTTCAATCAGCCCCAGCATTTT. This sequence encodes CATSGRFNQPQHF.

The chain recombines TRBV19 with TRBJ1-2; the match to TRBD1 covers 8 bases. CDR3 length equals 12 residues. The germline CDR1 and CDR2 sequences are LNHDA and SQIVND (reference sequence). V lost 6 bases, J lost 4 bases, and 1 base stayed unmatched. In DNA, the CDR3 is TGTGCCAGTAGCGGGACAGGCTATGGCTACACCTTC. This encodes CASSGTGYGYTF.

Note on this clonotype: Germline is not matched at one junction end, which may reflect a read error. The chain recombines TRBV24-1 with TRBJ2-1; 10 bases are shared with TRBD2. Germline lookup yields CDR1 KGHDR and CDR2 SFDVKD. The CDR3 totals 16 residues. CDR3 protein: CATSDSVLAGSNDQFF. The CDR3 nucleotides are TGTGCCACCAGTGACTCTGTACTAGCGGGAAGCAATGATCAGTTCTTC.

J is TRBJ1-5 and V is TRBV7-2; TRBD1 is a possible D gene (6 bases). Germline V gives CDR1 SGHTA, CDR2 FQGNSA. This CDR3 spans 16 amino acids. V was clipped by 4 bases and J by 6 bases, with 19 bases between them. The CDR3 sequence is CASSSHGGGGRQPQHF. The CDR3 DNA follows: TGTGCCAGCAGCTCCCATGGAGGGGGGGGCCGTCAGCCCCAGCATTTT. Full variable domain (rest looked up from reference TRBV7-2 and TRBJ1-5): GAGVSQSPSNKVTEKGKDVELRCDPISGHTALYWYRQSLGQGLEFLIYFQGNSAPDKSGLPSDRFSAERTGGSVSTLTIQRTQQEDSAVYLCASSSHGGGGRQPQHFGDGTRLSIL.

This clonotype was picked up many times. This chain connects TRBV28 to TRBJ1-2; D unclear. The CDR3 runs to 12 residues. V gave up 5 bases and J gave up 2 bases, with 6 bases separating them. Germline V gene sequence: CDR1 MDHEN, CDR2 SYDVKM. CDR3 protein: CASSPQNYGYTF. The CDR3 nucleotides read TGTGCCAGCAGTCCACAGAACTATGGCTACACCTTC.

This clonotype was detected many times. The V gene is TRBV10-3, the J gene TRBJ2-2, with TRBD2 matching over 9 bases. The junction had 5 bases not matched to a gene; V was cut back by 6 bases and J by 6 bases. The CDR3 loop spans 14 amino acids. CDR1 is ENHRY and CDR2 is SYGVKD in the germline V gene. The CDR3, as DNA: TGTGCCATCAGCAATAGCGGGAGTTCCGGGGAGCTGTTTTTT. Translation: CAISNSGSSGELFF.

This clonotype has ten or more counts. V and J are TRBV20-1 and TRBJ1-1, with D perhaps matching TRBD1 (5 bases). The V end was cut by 6 bases, the J end by 3 bases, with 17 bases between. The length of the CDR3 is 14 residues. Germline CDR1 is DFQATT and CDR2 is SNEGSKA (reference sequence). In DNA form, the CDR3 reads TGCAGTGCCCCGACCGTAAGGGGAGACACTGAAGCTTTCTTT. Encoded protein: CSAPTVRGDTEAFF.

V is TRBV7-9 and J is TRBJ1-5; D is unclear. Germline CDR1 SEHNR, CDR2 FQNEAQ (reference sequence). Trimming removed 5 bases from V and 4 bases from J, with 6 bases in between. The CDR3 spans 12 residues. Here the CDR3 reads CASSATNQPQHF. DNA of the CDR3: TGTGCCAGCAGCGCAACTAATCAGCCCCAGCATTTT.

A remark on this clonotype: A much larger clonotype is one base distant, so this may be a read error. The chain recombines TRBV19 with TRBJ2-5; D might be TRBD2 (6 bases). The V end lost 10 bases, the J end lost 2 bases, and 17 bases lay between the germline ends. The CDR3 spans 14 residues. Germline assignment: CDR1 LNHDA and CDR2 SQIVND (reference sequence). CDR3 nucleotide sequence: TGTGCCAATAGCCGGGACTGGAGGCAAGAGACCCAGTACTTC. Translation gives CANSRDWRQETQYF.

The chain combines TRBV19 with TRBJ1-1; D not resolved. Germline V gene sequence: CDR1 LNHDA, CDR2 SQIVND (reference sequence). The germline V and J ends were trimmed by 7 bases and 2 bases, with 23 bases remaining between them. The CDR3 runs to 17 residues. The chain's CDR3 is CASIANVRSTGNTEAFF. The CDR3 coding sequence is TGTGCCAGTATCGCGAACGTAAGGAGTACGGGAAACACTGAAGCTTTCTTT.

The chain links TRBV10-3 to TRBJ2-7; possible D gene TRBD1, 6 bases. The germline V gene has CDR1 ENHRY and CDR2 SYGVKD. Trimming took off 10 bases at V and 0 bases at J, with 13 bases between the two ends. The CDR3 extends over 13 amino acids. CDR3 sequence: CATEGRGSYEQYF. DNA of the CDR3: TGTGCCACAGAGGGCAGGGGCTCCTACGAGCAGTACTTC.

This clonotype was seen once. A single base separates this from a much larger clone, so it may be a read error. This chain uses TRBV6-1 with TRBJ1-1; D unclear. Germline loops: CDR1 MNHNS, CDR2 SASEGT. The CDR3 covers 14 residues. CDR3 sequence (DNA): TGTGCCAGCAAAGGAGGCACCCGCAGGACTGAAGCTCTCTTT. This encodes CASKGGTRRTEALF.

The gene calls are TRBV3-1 and TRBJ1-3; D is undetermined. This CDR3 has 17 residues. The germline V gene has CDR1 LGHDT and CDR2 YNNKEL (reference sequence). Trimming left V 1 base short and J 5 bases short, with 18 bases between. In nucleotides, the CDR3 is TGTGCCAGCAGCCAAGGGTTAGTGTCCGGAGGGAGAAACACCATATATTTT. It is translated as CASSQGLVSGGRNTIYF. The whole variable domain, filled in from reference TRBV3-1 and TRBJ1-3, reads DTAVSQTPKYLVTQMGNDKSIKCEQNLGHDTMYWYKQDSKKFLKIMFSYNNKELIINETVPNRFSPKSPDKAHLNLHINSLELGDSAVYFCASSQGLVSGGRNTIYFGEGSWLTVV.

This clonotype was detected many times. The rearrangement uses TRBV3-1 and TRBJ1-2; D ambiguous. Germline-derived CDR1 and CDR2 are LGHDT and YNNKEL (reference sequence). The CDR3 has 11 amino acids. The germline V and J ends were trimmed by 5 bases and 8 bases, with 9 bases remaining between them. The CDR3 region has the DNA TGTGCCAGCAGCTTAGGATCGGGCTACACCTTC. Translating it yields CASSLGSGYTF.

This chain links TRBV12-3 or TRBV12-4 with TRBJ1-3; D remains ambiguous. The CDR3 totals 14 residues. The germline V and J ends were trimmed by 8 bases and 0 bases, with 11 bases remaining between them. The CDR3 DNA follows: TGTGCCAGCCGGCGAGCCAACTCTGGAAACACCATATATTTT. Amino acids: CASRRANSGNTIYF.

The chain is built from TRBV9 and TRBJ1-2, with no clear D. The CDR3 is 12 amino acids. Germline lookup yields CDR1 SGDLS and CDR2 YYNGEE. The V gene lost 6 bases and the J gene lost 4 bases, with 10 bases spanning the gap. The CDR3 protein is CASMNEGYGYTF. In nucleotides, the CDR3 is TGTGCCAGCATGAACGAGGGCTATGGCTACACCTTC.

At least ten counts were recorded for this clonotype. The rearrangement links TRBV25-1 to TRBJ1-6, with D tentatively TRBD1 (5 bases). The V and J ends lost 6 bases and 9 bases respectively, with 15 bases between them. The CDR3 loop spans 14 amino acids. CDR1 is MGHDK, CDR2 SYGVNS, per germline. The CDR3 nucleotides read TGTGCCAGCAGAGGCGGGACCGCGATTTCACCCCTCCACTTT. This gives the protein CASRGGTAISPLHF.

This clonotype was seen ten or more times. J is TRBJ1-6 and V is TRBV4-1; D is perhaps TRBD1 (6 bases). Looked up from germline, CDR1 is MGHRA and CDR2 is YSYEKL. Trimming left V 5 bases short and J 5 bases short, with 22 bases between. This CDR3 has 18 amino acids. CDR3 sequence (DNA): TGCGCCAGCAGCTCACTCCGGGGCAGGGGATTCAATAATTCACCCCTCCACTTT. Its protein is CASSSLRGRGFNNSPLHF.

This clonotype was detected ten times or more. In DNA form, the CDR3 reads TGTGCCAGCACCTTAGACAGGGTCGGCTCACCCCTCCACTTT. It specifies CASTLDRVGSPLHF. The rearrangement joins TRBV12-3 or TRBV12-4 to TRBJ1-6; 7 bases map to TRBD1. V lost 7 bases and J lost 10; bases outside the gene matches: 10. CDR3 length: 14 residues.

The chain joins TRBV29-1 to TRBJ1-5; D uncertain. V gave up 6 bases and J gave up 5 bases, with 14 bases separating them. The CDR3 consists of 13 residues. Germline V gene sequence: CDR1 SQVTM, CDR2 ANQGSEA. DNA for the CDR3: TGCAGCGTCCAAGAAGTGCGGGATCAGCCCCAGCATTTT. Its protein is CSVQEVRDQPQHF.

The sample holds many counts of this clonotype. The rearrangement uses TRBV4-2 and TRBJ2-3; D not certain. The germline V and J ends were trimmed by 1 base and 2 bases, with 4 bases remaining between them. The CDR3 is 13 residues long. Germline loops: CDR1 LGHNA, CDR2 YNFKEQ. CDR3 sequence: CASSQGSTDTQYF. The CDR3 DNA sequence: TGTGCCAGCAGCCAAGGATCCACAGATACGCAGTATTTT.

This clonotype was seen many times. CDR3: CAWKQEGEQYF. CDR3 nucleotides: TGTGCCTGGAAACAGGAGGGGGAGCAGTACTTC. This chain links TRBV30 with TRBJ2-7; D possibly corresponds to TRBD2 (6 bases). Trimming removed 4 bases from V and 7 bases from J, with 11 bases in between. Germline values: CDR1 GTSNPN, CDR2 SVGIG (reference sequence). This CDR3 is 11 amino acids long.

The J gene is TRBJ2-7, the V gene TRBV6-4; D might be TRBD1 (5 bases). Per germline, CDR1 MRHNA and CDR2 SNTAGT. This CDR3 is built from 12 residues. Trimming shortened V by 4 bases and J by 9 bases, and 13 bases separated the two germline ends. CDR3 in amino acids: CASSGSLQAQYF. CDR3 nucleotide sequence: TGTGCCAGCAGTGGTTCTTTACAGGCGCAGTACTTC.